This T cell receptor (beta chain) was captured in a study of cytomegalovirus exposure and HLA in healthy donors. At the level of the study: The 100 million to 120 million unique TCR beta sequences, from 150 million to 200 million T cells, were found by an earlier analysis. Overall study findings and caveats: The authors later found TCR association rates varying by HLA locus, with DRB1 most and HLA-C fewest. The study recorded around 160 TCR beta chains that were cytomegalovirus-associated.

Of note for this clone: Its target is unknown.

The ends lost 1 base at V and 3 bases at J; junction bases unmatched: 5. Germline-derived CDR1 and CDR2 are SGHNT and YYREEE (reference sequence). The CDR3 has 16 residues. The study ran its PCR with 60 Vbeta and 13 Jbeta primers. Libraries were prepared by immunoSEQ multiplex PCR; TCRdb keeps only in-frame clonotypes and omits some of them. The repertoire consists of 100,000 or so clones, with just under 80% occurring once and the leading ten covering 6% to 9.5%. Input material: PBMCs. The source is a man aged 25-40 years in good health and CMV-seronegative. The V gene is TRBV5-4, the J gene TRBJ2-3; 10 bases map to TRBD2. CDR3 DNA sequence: TGTGCCAGCAGCTTGTCGCCTAGCGGGAGAACAGATACGCAGTATTTT. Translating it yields CASSLSPSGRTDTQYF. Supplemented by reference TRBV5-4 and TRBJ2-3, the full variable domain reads ETGVTQSPTHLIKTRGQQVTLRCSSQSGHNTVSWYQQALGQGPQFIFQYYREEENGRGNFPPRFSGLQFPNYSSELNVNALELDDSALYLCASSLSPSGRTDTQYFGPGTRLTVL.